This T cell receptor beta chain was sequenced for a study of blood T cells in healthy people across ages. It was with a sample-barcoded 5' primer and a J-beta primer mix that a second PCR of roughly 7 to 12 cycles was run. MiXCR was run by TCRdb on the 5' RACE reads, yielding one entry per CDR3 protein. This sample has approximately 1,100,000 distinct CDR3 sequences, with 35% to 50% found just once. The CDR3 contains 17 residues. CDR1 and CDR2 from the germline V gene are SGHDN and FVKESK. To note about this clonotype: The junction departs from the called germline gene at one end, perhaps through a read error.

What was sequenced was blood. The clonotype comes from a woman in her sixties in good health. The chain recombines TRBV14 with TRBJ1-1; D perhaps matches TRBD1 (6 bases). CDR3: CAGSQNRDINQNTEAFF. The DNA for the CDR3 is TGTGCCGGCAGCCAAAACCGGGACATTAACCAGAACACTGAAGCTTTCTTT. The complete variable domain, with remaining parts taken from reference TRBV14 and TRBJ1-1, reads EAGVTQFPSHSVIEKGQTVTLRCDPISGHDNLYWYRRVMGKEIKFLLHFVKESKQDESGMPNNRFLAERTGGTYSTLKVQPAELEDSGVYFCAGSQNRDINQNTEAFFGQGTRLTVV.